The clone carrying this TCR beta chain was observed once. The data were obtained in a study of T cell changes during pregnancy in multiple sclerosis. CDR1 and CDR2 (germline): SGHRS, YFSETQ. There are 13 residues in the CDR3. Trimming took off 4 bases at V and 3 bases at J, with 8 bases between the two ends. The assay was immunoSEQ multiplex PCR, and TCRdb's table has in-frame clones only and misses some. Among 85,000 to 90,000 clones, 90% to 95% were seen once, and the ten largest hold 1.5% to 2%. This chain joins TRBV5-1 and TRBJ2-1, with D maybe TRBD1 (6 bases). The sequenced sample was peripheral blood, obtained after pregnancy. The receptor's source is a female donor in good health, enrolled as a control in a pregnancy study. The CDR3 region is CASSVDSYNEQFF. The DNA for the CDR3 is TGCGCCAGCAGCGTGGACAGCTACAATGAGCAGTTCTTC.